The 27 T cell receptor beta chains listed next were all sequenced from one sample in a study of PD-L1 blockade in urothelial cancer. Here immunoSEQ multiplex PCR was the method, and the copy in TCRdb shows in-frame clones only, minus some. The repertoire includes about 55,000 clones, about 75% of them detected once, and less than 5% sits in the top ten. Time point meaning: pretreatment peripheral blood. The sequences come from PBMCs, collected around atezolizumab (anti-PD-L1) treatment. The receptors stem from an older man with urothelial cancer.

The CDR3: CASSLELLAGGFTDTQYF. DNA for the CDR3: TGTGCCAGCAGCTTAGAACTACTAGCGGGAGGTTTCACAGATACGCAGTATTTT. The rearrangement joins TRBV7-8 to TRBJ2-3; 12 bases agree with TRBD2. The length of the CDR3 is 18 residues. CDR1 SGHVS and CDR2 FQNEAQ come from the germline V gene. V lost 1 base and J lost 2; bases outside the gene matches: 7.

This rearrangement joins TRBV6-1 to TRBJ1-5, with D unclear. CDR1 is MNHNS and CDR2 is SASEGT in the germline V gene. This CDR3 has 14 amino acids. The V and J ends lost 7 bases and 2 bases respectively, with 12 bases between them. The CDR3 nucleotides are TGTGCCAGCAACCCCCCGCAGGGCAATCAGCCCCAGCATTTT. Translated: CASNPPQGNQPQHF.

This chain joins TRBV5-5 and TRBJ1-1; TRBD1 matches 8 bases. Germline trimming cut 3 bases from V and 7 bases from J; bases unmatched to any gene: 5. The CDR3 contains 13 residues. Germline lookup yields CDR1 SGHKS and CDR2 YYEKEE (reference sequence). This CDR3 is CASSSGTGFEAFF. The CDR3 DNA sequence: TGTGCCAGCAGCTCCGGGACAGGTTTTGAAGCTTTCTTT.

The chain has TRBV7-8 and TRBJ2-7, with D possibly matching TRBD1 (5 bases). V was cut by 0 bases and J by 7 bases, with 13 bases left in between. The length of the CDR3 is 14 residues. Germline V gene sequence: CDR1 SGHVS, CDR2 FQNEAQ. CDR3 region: CASSLASLSGEQYF. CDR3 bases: TGTGCCAGCAGCTTAGCTTCCTTATCAGGGGAGCAGTACTTC.

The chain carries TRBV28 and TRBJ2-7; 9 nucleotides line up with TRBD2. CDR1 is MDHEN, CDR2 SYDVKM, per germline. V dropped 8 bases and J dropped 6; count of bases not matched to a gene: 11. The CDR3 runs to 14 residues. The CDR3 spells CASGKLAGVSEQYF. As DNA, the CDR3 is TGTGCCAGCGGGAAGTTAGCGGGAGTTAGCGAGCAGTACTTC.

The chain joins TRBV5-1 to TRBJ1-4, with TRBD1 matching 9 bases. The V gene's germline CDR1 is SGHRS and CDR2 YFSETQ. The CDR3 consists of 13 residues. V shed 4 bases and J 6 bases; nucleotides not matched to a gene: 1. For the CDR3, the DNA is TGCGCCAGCAGCAGGACAGGGGATGAAAAACTGTTTTTT. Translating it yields CASSRTGDEKLFF.

The CDR3 DNA sequence: TGTGCCAGCAGCGTAGAAGGGGCGACCACAATCCCATATTTT. Protein product: CASSVEGATTIPYF. The chain carries TRBV9 and TRBJ1-3; a possible D gene is TRBD1 (5 bases). From germline, CDR1 is SGDLS and CDR2 YYNGEE. V lost 0 bases, J lost 15 bases, and 19 bases lay in between. The CDR3 runs to 14 residues.

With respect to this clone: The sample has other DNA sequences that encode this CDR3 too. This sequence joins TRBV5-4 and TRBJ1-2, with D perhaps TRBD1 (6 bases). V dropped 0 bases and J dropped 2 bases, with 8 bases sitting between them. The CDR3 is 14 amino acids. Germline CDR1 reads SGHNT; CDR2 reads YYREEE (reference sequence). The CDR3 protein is CASSLAGQNYGYTF. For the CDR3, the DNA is TGTGCCAGCAGCTTGGCAGGACAGAACTATGGCTACACCTTC.

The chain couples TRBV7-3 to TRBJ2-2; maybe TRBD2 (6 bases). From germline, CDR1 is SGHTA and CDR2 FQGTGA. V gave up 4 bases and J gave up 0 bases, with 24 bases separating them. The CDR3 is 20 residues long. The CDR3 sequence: CASSSLIVRGPPPNTGELFF. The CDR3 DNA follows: TGTGCCAGCAGCTCCCTTATTGTGCGGGGACCCCCCCCGAACACCGGGGAGCTGTTTTTT. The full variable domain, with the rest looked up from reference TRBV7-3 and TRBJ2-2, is GAGVSQTPSNKVTEKGKYVELRCDPISGHTALYWYRQSLGQGPEFLIYFQGTGAADDSGLPNDRFFAVRPEGSVSTLKIQRTERGDSAVYLCASSSLIVRGPPPNTGELFFGEGSRLTVL.

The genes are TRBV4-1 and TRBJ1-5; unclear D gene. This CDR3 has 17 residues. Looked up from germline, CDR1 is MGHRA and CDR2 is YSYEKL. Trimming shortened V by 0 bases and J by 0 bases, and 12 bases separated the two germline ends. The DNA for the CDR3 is TGCGCCAGCAGCCAAGAACCGGCAGACTATAGCAATCAGCCCCAGCATTTT. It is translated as CASSQEPADYSNQPQHF.

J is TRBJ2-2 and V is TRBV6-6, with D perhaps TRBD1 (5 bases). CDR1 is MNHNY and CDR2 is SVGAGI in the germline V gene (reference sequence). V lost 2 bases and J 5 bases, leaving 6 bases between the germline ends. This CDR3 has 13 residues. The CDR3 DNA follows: TGTGCCAGCAGTTACAAGGGGACCGGGGAGCTGTTTTTT. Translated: CASSYKGTGELFF.

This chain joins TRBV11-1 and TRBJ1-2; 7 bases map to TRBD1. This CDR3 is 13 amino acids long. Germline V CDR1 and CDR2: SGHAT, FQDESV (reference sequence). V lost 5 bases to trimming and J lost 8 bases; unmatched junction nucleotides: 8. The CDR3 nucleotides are TGTGCCAGCAGCCCCGCAGGGGGGAGAGGCTACACCTTC. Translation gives CASSPAGGRGYTF. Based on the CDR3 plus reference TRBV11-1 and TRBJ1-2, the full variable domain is EAEVAQSPRYKITEKSQAVAFWCDPISGHATLYWYRQILGQGPELLVQFQDESVVDDSQLPKDRFSAERLKGVDSTLKIQPAELGDSAMYLCASSPAGGRGYTFGSGTRLTVV.

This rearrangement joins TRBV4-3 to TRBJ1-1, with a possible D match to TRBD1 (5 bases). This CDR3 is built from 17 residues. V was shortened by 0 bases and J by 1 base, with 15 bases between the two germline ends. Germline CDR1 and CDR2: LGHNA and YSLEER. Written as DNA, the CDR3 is TGCGCCAGCAGCCAAGATGTGATGACAGCCTCGAACACTGAAGCTTTCTTT. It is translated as CASSQDVMTASNTEAFF.

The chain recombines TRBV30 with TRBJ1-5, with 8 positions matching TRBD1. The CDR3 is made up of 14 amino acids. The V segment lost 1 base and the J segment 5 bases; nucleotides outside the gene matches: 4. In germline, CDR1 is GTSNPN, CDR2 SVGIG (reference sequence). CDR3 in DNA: TGTGCCTGGAGTGGAGGCAGGGGGCATCAGCCCCAGCATTTT. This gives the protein CAWSGGRGHQPQHF.

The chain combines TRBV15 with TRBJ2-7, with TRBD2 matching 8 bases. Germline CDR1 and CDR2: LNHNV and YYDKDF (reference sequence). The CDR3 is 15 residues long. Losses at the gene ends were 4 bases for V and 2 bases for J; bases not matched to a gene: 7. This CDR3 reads CATSTTSEPPYEQYF. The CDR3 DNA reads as TGTGCCACCAGCACGACTAGCGAGCCCCCCTACGAGCAGTACTTC.

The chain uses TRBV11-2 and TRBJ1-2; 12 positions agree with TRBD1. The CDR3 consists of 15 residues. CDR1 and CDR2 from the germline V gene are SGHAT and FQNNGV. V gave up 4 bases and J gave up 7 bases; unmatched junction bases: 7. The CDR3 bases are TGTGCCAGCAGCTCCCGGGACAGGGGGCACCGTGGCTACACCTTC. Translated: CASSSRDRGHRGYTF.

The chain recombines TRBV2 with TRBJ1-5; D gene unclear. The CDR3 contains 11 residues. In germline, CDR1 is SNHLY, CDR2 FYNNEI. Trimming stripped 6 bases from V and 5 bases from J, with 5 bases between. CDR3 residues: CASSLDQPQHF. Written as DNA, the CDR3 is TGTGCCAGCAGCCTAGATCAGCCCCAGCATTTT.

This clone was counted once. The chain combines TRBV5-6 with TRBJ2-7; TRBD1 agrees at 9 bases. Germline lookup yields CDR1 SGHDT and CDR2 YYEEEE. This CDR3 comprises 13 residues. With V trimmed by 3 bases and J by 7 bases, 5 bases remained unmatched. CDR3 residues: CASSSTGGGEQYF. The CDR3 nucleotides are TGTGCCAGCAGCTCAACAGGGGGCGGTGAGCAGTACTTC.

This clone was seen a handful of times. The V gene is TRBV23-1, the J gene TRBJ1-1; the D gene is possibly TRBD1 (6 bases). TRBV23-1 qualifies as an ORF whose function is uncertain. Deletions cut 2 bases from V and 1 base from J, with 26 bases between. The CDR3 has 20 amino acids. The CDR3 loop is CASSQGRHGLRDKANTEAFF. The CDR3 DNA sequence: TGCGCCAGCAGTCAAGGACGACATGGCCTACGGGACAAGGCGAACACTGAAGCTTTCTTT.

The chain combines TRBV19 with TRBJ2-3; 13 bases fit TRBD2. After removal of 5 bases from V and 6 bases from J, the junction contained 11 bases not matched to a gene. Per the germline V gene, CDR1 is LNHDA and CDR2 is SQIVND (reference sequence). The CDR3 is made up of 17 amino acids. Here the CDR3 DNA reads TGTGCCAGTAGTCCTACTAGCGGGAGGGCCTCGGGGGATACGCAGTATTTT. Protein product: CASSPTSGRASGDTQYF.

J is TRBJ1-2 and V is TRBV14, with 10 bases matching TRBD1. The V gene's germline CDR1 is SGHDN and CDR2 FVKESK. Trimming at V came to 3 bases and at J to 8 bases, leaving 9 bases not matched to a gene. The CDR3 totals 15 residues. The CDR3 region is CASSQGQGNFGGYTF. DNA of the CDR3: TGTGCCAGCAGCCAGGGACAGGGGAATTTCGGAGGCTACACCTTC.

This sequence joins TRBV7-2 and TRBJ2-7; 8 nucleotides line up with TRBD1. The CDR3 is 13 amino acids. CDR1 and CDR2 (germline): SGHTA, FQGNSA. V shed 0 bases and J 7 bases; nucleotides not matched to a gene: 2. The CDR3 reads CASSLATGGEQYF. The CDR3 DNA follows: TGTGCCAGCAGCTTAGCCACAGGGGGGGAGCAGTACTTC. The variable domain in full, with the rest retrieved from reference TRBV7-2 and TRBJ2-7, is GAGVSQSPSNKVTEKGKDVELRCDPISGHTALYWYRQSLGQGLEFLIYFQGNSAPDKSGLPSDRFSAERTGGSVSTLTIQRTQQEDSAVYLCASSLATGGEQYFGPGTRLTVT.

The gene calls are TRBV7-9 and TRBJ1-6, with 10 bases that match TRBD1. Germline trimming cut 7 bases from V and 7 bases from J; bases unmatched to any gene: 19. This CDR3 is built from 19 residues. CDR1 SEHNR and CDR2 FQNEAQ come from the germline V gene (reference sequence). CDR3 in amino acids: CASNHPTAGTGVINSPLHF. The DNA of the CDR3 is TGTGCCAGCAACCACCCAACCGCCGGGACAGGGGTCATCAATTCACCCCTCCACTTT.

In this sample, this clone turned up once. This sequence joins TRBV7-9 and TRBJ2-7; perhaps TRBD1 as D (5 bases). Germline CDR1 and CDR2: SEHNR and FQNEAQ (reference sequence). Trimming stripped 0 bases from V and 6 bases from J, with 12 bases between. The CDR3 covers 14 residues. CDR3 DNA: TGTGCCAGCAGCTTAGCGATAGGGCAGGGCGAGCAGTACTTC. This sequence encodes CASSLAIGQGEQYF. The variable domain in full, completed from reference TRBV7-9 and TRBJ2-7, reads DTGVSQNPRHKITKRGQNVTFRCDPISEHNRLYWYRQTLGQGPEFLTYFQNEAQLEKSRLLSDRFSAERPKGSFSTLEIQRTEQGDSAMYLCASSLAIGQGEQYFGPGTRLTVT.

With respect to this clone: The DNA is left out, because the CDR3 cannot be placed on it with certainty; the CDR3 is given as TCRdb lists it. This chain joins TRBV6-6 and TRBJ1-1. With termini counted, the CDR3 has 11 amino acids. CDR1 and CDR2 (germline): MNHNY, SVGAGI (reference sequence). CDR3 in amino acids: CASSSSGGAFF.

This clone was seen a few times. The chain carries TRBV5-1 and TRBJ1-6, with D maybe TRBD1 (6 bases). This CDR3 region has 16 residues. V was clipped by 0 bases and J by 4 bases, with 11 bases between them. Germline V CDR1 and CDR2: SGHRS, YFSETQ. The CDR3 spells CASSLGPGQYNSPLHF. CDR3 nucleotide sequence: TGCGCCAGCAGCTTGGGCCCCGGACAGTATAATTCACCCCTCCACTTT.

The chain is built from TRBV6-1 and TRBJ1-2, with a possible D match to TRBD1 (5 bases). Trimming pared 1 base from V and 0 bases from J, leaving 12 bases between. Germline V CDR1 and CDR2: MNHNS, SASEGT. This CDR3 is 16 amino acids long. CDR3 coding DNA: TGTGCCAGCAGTGAAGTAGGGGCGGGAGCTAACTATGGCTACACCTTC. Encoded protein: CASSEVGAGANYGYTF.